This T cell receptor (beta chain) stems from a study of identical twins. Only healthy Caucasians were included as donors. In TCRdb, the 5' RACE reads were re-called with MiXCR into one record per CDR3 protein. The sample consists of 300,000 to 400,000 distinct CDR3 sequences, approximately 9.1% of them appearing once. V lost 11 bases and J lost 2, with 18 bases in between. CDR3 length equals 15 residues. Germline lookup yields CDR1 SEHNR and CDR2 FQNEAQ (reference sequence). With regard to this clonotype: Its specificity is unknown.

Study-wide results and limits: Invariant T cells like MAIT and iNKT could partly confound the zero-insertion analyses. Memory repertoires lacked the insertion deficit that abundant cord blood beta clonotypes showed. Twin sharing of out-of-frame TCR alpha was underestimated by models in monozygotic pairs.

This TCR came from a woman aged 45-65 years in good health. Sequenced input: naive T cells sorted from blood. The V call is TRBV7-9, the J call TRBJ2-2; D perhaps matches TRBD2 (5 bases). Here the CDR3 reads CAAFPRGRNTGELFF. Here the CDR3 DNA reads TGTGCCGCTTTTCCACGGGGTAGAAACACCGGGGAGCTGTTTTTT. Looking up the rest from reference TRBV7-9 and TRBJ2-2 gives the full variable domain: DTGVSQNPRHKITKRGQNVTFRCDPISEHNRLYWYRQTLGQGPEFLTYFQNEAQLEKSRLLSDRFSAERPKGSFSTLEIQRTEQGDSAMYLCAAFPRGRNTGELFFGEGSRLTVL.